Included here is one TCR beta chain sequence, with context. At one end, the junction sequence differs from germline, possibly due to a read error. In the original analysis: Using reference gene primer amplification, nucleated cell counts were estimated. Produced via immunoSEQ multiplex PCR; TCRdb's table is partial and in-frame only. V and J calls and clone size are those listed in that table; D and trimming were worked out from the DNA. The table includes about 12,000 clones, just over 85% detected once. This specimen belongs to a study of blood T cell repertoires in COVID-19. Study-wide background: Italy, Spain and the United States were the sources of the convalescent and acute COVID-19 samples. T cells, B-cell-depleted T cells, or PBMCs supplied cDNA or gDNA.

From germline, CDR1 is KGHSH and CDR2 LQKENI. The CDR3 sequence is 13 residues long. The sequence was collected from a human donor in a cohort sampled during active COVID-19. The sequencing input was peripheral blood. This chain links TRBV18 with TRBJ1-3; no clear D. The CDR3: CASSPMGSREPDF. CDR3 in DNA: TGTGCCAGCTCACCAATGGGGTCCCGGGAGCCGGATTTT.